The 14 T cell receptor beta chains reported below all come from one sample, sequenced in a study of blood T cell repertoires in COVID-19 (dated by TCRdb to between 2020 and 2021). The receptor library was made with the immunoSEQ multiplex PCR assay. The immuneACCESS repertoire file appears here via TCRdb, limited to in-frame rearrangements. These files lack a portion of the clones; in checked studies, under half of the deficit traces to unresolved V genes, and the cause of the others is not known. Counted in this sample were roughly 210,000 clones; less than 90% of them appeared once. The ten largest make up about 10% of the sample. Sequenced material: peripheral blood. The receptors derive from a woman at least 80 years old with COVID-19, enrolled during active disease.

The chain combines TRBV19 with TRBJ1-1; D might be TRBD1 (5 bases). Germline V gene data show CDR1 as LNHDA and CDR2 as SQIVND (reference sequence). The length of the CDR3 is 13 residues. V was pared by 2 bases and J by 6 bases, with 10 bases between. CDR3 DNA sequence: TGTGCCAGTAGTATAAAGGGGACTTCTGAAGCTTTCTTT. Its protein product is CASSIKGTSEAFF.

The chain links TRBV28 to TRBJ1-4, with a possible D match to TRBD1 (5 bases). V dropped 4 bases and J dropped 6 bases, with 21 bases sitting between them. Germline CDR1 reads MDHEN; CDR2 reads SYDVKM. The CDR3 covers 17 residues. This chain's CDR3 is CASSSLGGGPGYEKLFF. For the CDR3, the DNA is TGTGCCAGCAGTTCCCTCGGTGGCGGCCCAGGGTATGAAAAACTGTTTTTT.

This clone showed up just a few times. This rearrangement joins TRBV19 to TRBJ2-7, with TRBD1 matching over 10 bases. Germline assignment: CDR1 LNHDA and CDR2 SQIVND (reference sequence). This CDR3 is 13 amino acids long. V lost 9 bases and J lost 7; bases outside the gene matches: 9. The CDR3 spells CASPGQGRREQYF. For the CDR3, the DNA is TGTGCCAGCCCGGGACAGGGGCGAAGAGAGCAGTACTTC.

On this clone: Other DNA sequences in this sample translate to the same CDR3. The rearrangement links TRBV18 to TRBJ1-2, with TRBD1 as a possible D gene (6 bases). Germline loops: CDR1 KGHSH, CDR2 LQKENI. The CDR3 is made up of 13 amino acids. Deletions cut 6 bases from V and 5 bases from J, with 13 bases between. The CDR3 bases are TGTGCCAGCTCCCCAACCACAGGGTATGGCTACACCTTC. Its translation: CASSPTTGYGYTF.

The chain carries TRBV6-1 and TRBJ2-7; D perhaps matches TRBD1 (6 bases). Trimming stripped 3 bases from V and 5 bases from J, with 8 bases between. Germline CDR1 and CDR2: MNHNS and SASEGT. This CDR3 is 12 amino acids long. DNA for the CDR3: TGTGCCAGCAGTGACAGGGGCCACGAGCAGTACTTC. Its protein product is CASSDRGHEQYF.

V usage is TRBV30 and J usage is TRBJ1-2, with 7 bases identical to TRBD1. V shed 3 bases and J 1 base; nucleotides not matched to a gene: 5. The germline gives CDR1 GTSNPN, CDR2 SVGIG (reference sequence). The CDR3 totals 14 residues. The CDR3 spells CAWSRDRINYGYTF. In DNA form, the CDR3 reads TGTGCCTGGAGCAGGGACAGAATTAACTATGGCTACACCTTC.

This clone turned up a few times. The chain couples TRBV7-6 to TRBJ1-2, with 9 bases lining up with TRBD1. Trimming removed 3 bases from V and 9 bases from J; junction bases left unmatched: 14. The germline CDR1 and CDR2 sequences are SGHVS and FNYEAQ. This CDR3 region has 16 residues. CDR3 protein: CASSFSPDRGLGSYTF. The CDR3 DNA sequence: TGTGCCAGCAGCTTCTCTCCGGACAGGGGCCTAGGTAGCTACACCTTC.

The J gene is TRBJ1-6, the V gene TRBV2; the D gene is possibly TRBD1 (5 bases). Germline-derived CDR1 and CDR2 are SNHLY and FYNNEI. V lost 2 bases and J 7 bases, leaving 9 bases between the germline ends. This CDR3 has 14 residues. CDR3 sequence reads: CASSESTDNSPLHF. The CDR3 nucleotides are TGTGCCAGCAGTGAATCGACAGACAATTCACCCCTCCACTTT.

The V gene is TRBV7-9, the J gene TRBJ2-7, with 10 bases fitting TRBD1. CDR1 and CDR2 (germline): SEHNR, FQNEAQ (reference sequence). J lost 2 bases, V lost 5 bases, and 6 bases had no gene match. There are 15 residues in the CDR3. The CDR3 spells CASSPRGQGTYEQYF. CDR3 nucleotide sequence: TGTGCCAGCAGCCCAAGGGGACAGGGGACCTACGAGCAGTACTTC.

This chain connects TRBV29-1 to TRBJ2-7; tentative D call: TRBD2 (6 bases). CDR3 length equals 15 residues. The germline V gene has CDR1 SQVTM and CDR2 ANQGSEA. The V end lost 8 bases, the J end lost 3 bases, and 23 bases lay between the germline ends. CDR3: CSPLGGKTGGYEQYV. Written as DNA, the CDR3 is TGCAGCCCTCTAGGAGGGAAAACCGGAGGCTACGAGCAGTACGTC.

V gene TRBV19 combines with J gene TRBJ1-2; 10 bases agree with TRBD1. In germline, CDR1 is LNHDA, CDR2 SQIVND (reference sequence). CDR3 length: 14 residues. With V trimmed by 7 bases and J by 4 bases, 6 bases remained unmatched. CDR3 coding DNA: TGTGCCAGTACCCCGGGACAGGGGACCTATGGCTACACCTTC. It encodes CASTPGQGTYGYTF.

CDR3 in DNA: TGTGCCAGCAGGCAAGCCCGGGCAGGGGCAGGGGCTTTCTTT. Encoded protein: CASRQARAGAGAFF. The genes are TRBV11-2 and TRBJ1-1, with TRBD1 as a possible D gene (6 bases). The CDR3 is 14 residues long. V was trimmed by 6 bases and J by 11 bases, leaving 22 bases between them. In germline, CDR1 is SGHAT, CDR2 FQNNGV. The entire variable domain, with the rest obtained from reference TRBV11-2 and TRBJ1-1, is as follows: EAGVAQSPRYKIIEKRQSVAFWCNPISGHATLYWYQQILGQGPKLLIQFQNNGVVDDSQLPKDRFSAERLKGVDSTLKIQPAKLEDSAVYLCASRQARAGAGAFFGQGTRLTVV.

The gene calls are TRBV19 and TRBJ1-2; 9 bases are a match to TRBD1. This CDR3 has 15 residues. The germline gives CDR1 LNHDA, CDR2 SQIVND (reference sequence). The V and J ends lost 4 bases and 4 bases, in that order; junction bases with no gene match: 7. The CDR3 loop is CASSTDRGSPYGYTF. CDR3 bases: TGTGCCAGTAGTACGGACAGGGGAAGTCCCTATGGCTACACCTTC.

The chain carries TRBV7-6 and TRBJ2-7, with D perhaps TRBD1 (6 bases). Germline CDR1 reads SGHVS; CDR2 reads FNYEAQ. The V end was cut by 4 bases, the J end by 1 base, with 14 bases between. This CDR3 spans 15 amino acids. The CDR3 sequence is CASSSPPRGSYEQYF. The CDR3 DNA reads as TGTGCCAGCAGCTCCCCCCCCAGGGGATCCTACGAGCAGTACTTC.